The next 6 T cell receptor beta chains were all read from a single sample in a study of beta chain features in type 1 diabetes. Investigators reverse transcribed all isolated RNA, so they sequenced expressed TCRB transcripts. Method: immunoSEQ multiplex PCR; TCRdb's copy keeps in-frame clones and lacks some. The sample includes 310,000 or so clones, roughly 8% of them seen just once. Input material: central memory CD4+ T cells from blood. All receptors come from a woman under 30 in good health.

This clone was counted at least ten times. The rearrangement uses TRBV4-2 and TRBJ2-1; tentatively, D is TRBD2 (5 bases). The germline gives CDR1 LGHNA, CDR2 YNFKEQ. V was cut by 0 bases and J by 5 bases, with 17 bases left in between. This CDR3 comprises 17 residues. DNA for the CDR3: TGTGCCAGCAGCCAAGAACGGTACGACGGGAAGAACAATGAGCAGTTCTTC. Translated: CASSQERYDGKNNEQFF.

The V gene is TRBV4-1, the J gene TRBJ2-7, with TRBD2 matching 9 bases. Germline V gene lookup returns CDR1 MGHRA and CDR2 YSYEKL. The CDR3 covers 15 residues. J gave up 2 bases and V 1 base, and 3 bases lay outside the gene matches. Here the CDR3 reads CASSQGAGGTYEQYF. The CDR3 DNA reads as TGCGCCAGCAGCCAAGGGGCGGGAGGGACCTACGAGCAGTACTTC.

The chain carries TRBV7-2 and TRBJ2-7, with D uncertain. Germline values: CDR1 SGHTA, CDR2 FQGNSA. The V gene lost 2 bases and the J gene lost 6 bases, with 8 bases spanning the gap. This CDR3 is 12 amino acids long. The CDR3 nucleotides are TGTGCCAGCAGCTTAATTGGGCGCGAGCAGTACTTC. This sequence encodes CASSLIGREQYF. The complete variable domain, with remaining parts taken from reference TRBV7-2 and TRBJ2-7, reads GAGVSQSPSNKVTEKGKDVELRCDPISGHTALYWYRQSLGQGLEFLIYFQGNSAPDKSGLPSDRFSAERTGGSVSTLTIQRTQQEDSAVYLCASSLIGREQYFGPGTRLTVT.

V usage is TRBV4-2 and J usage is TRBJ2-1, with TRBD2 matching 7 bases. Germline assignment: CDR1 LGHNA and CDR2 YNFKEQ. CDR3 length: 16 amino acids. V lost 1 base and J lost 2; bases outside the gene matches: 5. CDR3 DNA: TGTGCCAGCAGCCAAGGGCGGGAGAAGACCTACAATGAGCAGTTCTTC. Translated, it gives CASSQGREKTYNEQFF.

This clone has a count of ten or more. The V and J genes are TRBV7-2 and TRBJ2-4; D may be TRBD1 (6 bases). CDR3 length equals 14 residues. CDR1 and CDR2 from the germline V gene are SGHTA and FQGNSA. V shed 2 bases and J shed 2 bases, with 7 bases lying between them. The CDR3 sequence: CASSLTGPKNIQYF. In DNA, the CDR3 is TGTGCCAGCAGCTTAACAGGGCCCAAAAACATTCAGTACTTC.

The V call is TRBV19, the J call TRBJ2-7; 8 bases match TRBD1. Germline V gene data show CDR1 as LNHDA and CDR2 as SQIVND (reference sequence). The ends lost 3 bases at V and 9 bases at J; junction bases unmatched: 7. The CDR3 loop spans 13 amino acids. The CDR3 loop reads CASSIGQGDSQYF. In DNA form, the CDR3 reads TGTGCCAGTAGTATCGGACAGGGAGATTCGCAGTACTTC.